This paragraph reports one T cell receptor beta chain. This sample was taken from a study of blood T cell repertoires in COVID-19. The overall study: The United States, Italy and Spain supplied acute and convalescent COVID-19 samples. PBMCs, B-cell-depleted T cells, or T cells provided the cDNA or gDNA that made up the material.

Authors' methods: Estimated nucleated cell counts came from reference gene primer amplification. Sequencing used immunoSEQ multiplex PCR; TCRdb keeps in-frame clones, though not all of them. Clonal size and the V and J genes are those of that table, whereas D and trimming came from the DNA. The profile shows roughly 18,000 clones, around nine tenths of them singletons. This CDR3 spans 19 amino acids. The chain is built from TRBV12-2 and TRBJ1-3; the listed D gene, TRBD1, was not tested against the DNA. TRBV12-2 is shown as a pseudogene. The specimen was peripheral blood. This TCR was recovered from a man between 35 and 55 years old with active COVID-19. CDR3 sequence (DNA): TGTGCAATGTTAGATATTAGGGGGACAGGGGGCGCCTCTGGAAACACCATATATTTT. Protein: CAMLDIRGTGGASGNTIYF.